This is a list of T cell receptor beta chains from one sample in a study of memory CD4+ T cells and cytomegalovirus serostatus. Profiled with immunoSEQ multiplex PCR; TCRdb holds only in-frame clones, not every one. There are 35,000 to 40,000 clones in the sample; around 80% occur only once, and about 5.8% lies in the top ten. Source material: memory CD4+ T cells from blood. These receptors all stem from an adult in good health and CMV-seropositive. Each CDR3 is given without its conserved first and last residue.

v_call,j_call,cdr3_aa
TRBV6-6,TRBJ2-7,ASSYGRLAGTYEQY
TRBV18,TRBJ2-2,ASSPPVSGSNTGELF
TRBV10-3,TRBJ2-5,AISGGGQETQY
TRBV5-1,TRBJ2-2,ASSAGGTGELF
TRBV5-1,TRBJ2-7,ASAPQGASYEQY
TRBV4-3,TRBJ1-1,ASSQEAKGTEAF
TRBV25-1,TRBJ1-4,ASSVTTNEKLF
TRBV7-9,TRBJ1-5,ASSLGLGQPQH
TRBV21-1,TRBJ2-4,ASSDSGAAKNIQY
TRBV19,TRBJ2-3,ASSPGLAGATDTQY
TRBV7-8,TRBJ1-1,ASSLADGTEAF
TRBV5-4,TRBJ1-1,ASSLKGGTEAF
TRBV11-2,TRBJ1-2,ASSLFLLSENRRGGGYT
TRBV6-1,TRBJ2-3,ATQPGGYTDTQY
TRBV21-1,TRBJ2-7,ASSNNYEQY
TRBV7-2,TRBJ2-7,ASSLGVGYEQY
TRBV5-1,TRBJ2-2,ASSRGQGDTGELF
TRBV7-8,TRBJ1-2,ASSPRRDRGWDGYT
TRBV7-3,TRBJ2-1,ASSLMGSAAEQF
TRBV5-4,TRBJ2-1,ASSRDENYNEQF